Below, 14 T cell receptor beta chains from the same sample are listed, as sequenced in a study of blood T cell repertoires in COVID-19. Profiling relied on immunoSEQ multiplex PCR, and the TCRdb table lists in-frame clones only, not all of them. The sample records approximately 200,000 clones, 75% to 90% being singletons. Sequencing was performed on PBMCs or T cells enriched from blood (not recorded which). These receptors were collected from a woman in her 30s who had been exposed to COVID-19.

This chain links TRBV10-3 with TRBJ1-6, with 10 bases fitting TRBD1. Germline trimming cut 6 bases from V and 10 bases from J; bases unmatched to any gene: 6. The CDR3 contains 14 residues. Per the germline V gene, CDR1 is ENHRY and CDR2 is SYGVKD. The CDR3 nucleotides are TGTGCCATCAGGGGGACAGGGGAGCAGTCACCCCTCCACTTT. Its translation is CAIRGTGEQSPLHF.

The rearrangement uses TRBV12-3 or TRBV12-4 and TRBJ1-1, with D perhaps matching TRBD1 (5 bases). Between the trimmed V and J ends, which lost 5 bases and 6 bases, there was a span of 13 bases. CDR3 length: 13 amino acids. Here the CDR3 reads CASSLGRVAEAFF. CDR3 bases: TGTGCCAGCAGTCTCGGCAGGGTTGCTGAAGCTTTCTTT.

The chain uses TRBV3-1 (or the pseudogene TRBV3-2) and TRBJ2-7, with 7 bases identical to TRBD1. Germline V CDR1 and CDR2: LGHDT, YNNKEL (reference sequence). The V segment lost 4 bases and the J segment 4 bases; nucleotides outside the gene matches: 7. The CDR3 contains 14 residues. In nucleotides, the CDR3 is TGTGCCAGCAGCCCGACAGGGAAAACGTACGAGCAGTACTTC. Encoded protein: CASSPTGKTYEQYF.

This rearrangement joins TRBV6-5 to TRBJ2-1, with 7 bases fitting TRBD2. Germline-derived CDR1 and CDR2 are MNHEY and SVGAGI. V lost 8 bases, J lost 2 bases, and 6 bases stayed unmatched. The CDR3 sequence is 14 residues long. The CDR3 sequence: CASGSGPTYNEQFF. CDR3 nucleotide sequence: TGTGCCAGCGGTAGCGGGCCAACCTACAATGAGCAGTTCTTC.

This clone was detected only a few times. This chain links TRBV29-1 with TRBJ1-1; 8 positions agree with TRBD1. Trimming at V came to 6 bases and at J to 9 bases, leaving 3 bases not matched to a gene. The CDR3 sequence is 10 residues long. Germline V gene lookup returns CDR1 SQVTM and CDR2 ANQGSEA. The CDR3 loop is CSVGQGKAFF. CDR3 sequence (DNA): TGCAGCGTCGGACAGGGAAAAGCTTTCTTT.

V gene TRBV19 combines with J gene TRBJ1-1; 8 nucleotides agree with TRBD1. The V segment lost 7 bases and the J segment 6 bases; nucleotides outside the gene matches: 7. Germline CDR1 is LNHDA and CDR2 is SQIVND (reference sequence). The CDR3 contains 13 residues. CDR3 DNA sequence: TGTGCCAGTATAGGACAGGGTCGGGCTGAAGCTTTCTTT. It encodes CASIGQGRAEAFF.

The CDR3 is CSVRTSGGTGANVLTF. CDR3 in DNA: TGCAGCGTAAGGACTAGCGGGGGGACTGGGGCCAACGTCCTGACTTTC. The V gene is TRBV29-1, the J gene TRBJ2-6; 14 positions agree with TRBD2. CDR3 length: 16 residues. V lost 6 bases to trimming and J lost 2 bases; unmatched junction nucleotides: 3. From germline, CDR1 is SQVTM and CDR2 ANQGSEA. Complete variable domain (other parts from reference TRBV29-1 and TRBJ2-6): SAVISQKPSRDICQRGTSLTIQCQVDSQVTMMFWYRQQPGQSLTLIATANQGSEATYESGFVIDKFPISRPNLTFSTLTVSNMSPEDSSIYLCSVRTSGGTGANVLTFGAGSRLTVL.

This chain links TRBV12-3 or TRBV12-4 with TRBJ1-4, with D perhaps TRBD1 (5 bases). CDR3 size: 13 residues. Deletions cut 6 bases from V and 3 bases from J, with 8 bases between. The CDR3 here is CASSDSPNEKLFF. Here the CDR3 DNA reads TGTGCCAGCAGCGACAGTCCTAATGAAAAACTGTTTTTT.

This chain links TRBV6-5 with TRBJ2-7, with a possible D match to TRBD1 (5 bases). Germline V CDR1 and CDR2: MNHEY, SVGAGI. The CDR3 loop spans 14 amino acids. V lost 6 bases and J 2 bases, leaving 14 bases between the germline ends. CDR3 bases: TGTGCCAGCAGCAGGGCCGCAGGGCCCTACGAGCAGTACTTC. Translating it yields CASSRAAGPYEQYF.

The rearrangement joins TRBV7-9 to TRBJ2-3; D call uncertain. The length of the CDR3 is 13 residues. V shed 5 bases and J shed 6 bases, with 12 bases lying between them. CDR1 SEHNR and CDR2 FQNEAQ come from the germline V gene (reference sequence). The chain's CDR3 is CASSTVGRDTQYF. The CDR3 nucleotides read TGTGCCAGCAGCACAGTCGGCCGGGATACGCAGTATTTT.

The V and J genes are TRBV2 and TRBJ1-2; D is undetermined. The V end was cut by 6 bases, the J end by 7 bases, with 15 bases between. Germline-derived CDR1 and CDR2 are SNHLY and FYNNEI. This CDR3 comprises 13 residues. The DNA for the CDR3 is TGTGCCAGCAGGTCGGAAGCCGCGGGTGGCTACACCTTC. Its protein product is CASRSEAAGGYTF.

The chain employs TRBV12-3 or TRBV12-4 and TRBJ2-7; D unclear. This CDR3 has 13 residues. V was cut by 2 bases and J by 3 bases, with 8 bases left in between. The DNA for the CDR3 is TGTGCCAGCAGTTTACCCCCGAGCTACGAGCAGTACTTC. Encoded protein: CASSLPPSYEQYF.

The J gene is TRBJ1-2, the V gene TRBV10-3, with TRBD1 identical over 8 bases. CDR3 length: 13 amino acids. V gave up 6 bases and J gave up 3 bases; unmatched junction bases: 3. Looked up from germline, CDR1 is ENHRY and CDR2 is SYGVKD. The chain's CDR3 is CAISRGQDYGYTF. For the CDR3, the DNA is TGTGCCATCAGCCGGGGACAGGACTATGGCTACACCTTC.

Here the CDR3 reads CASGNNRGPNSPLHF. The CDR3, as DNA: TGTGCTAGTGGTAACAACAGGGGGCCCAATTCACCCCTCCACTTT. The genes are TRBV12-5 and TRBJ1-6; 9 nucleotides agree with TRBD1. Germline V gene sequence: CDR1 LGHNT, CDR2 FRNRAP. The CDR3 is 15 residues long. V shed 5 bases, J shed 7 bases, and the junction held 6 bases outside the gene matches.